This T cell receptor (beta chain) was retrieved from a study of blood T cell repertoires in COVID-19. As for the study in general: Sample material is recorded as cDNA or gDNA derived from T cells, B-cell-depleted T cells, or PBMCs.

This clone was recorded once. Method: immunoSEQ multiplex PCR; TCRdb's copy keeps in-frame clones and lacks some. Of 200,000 to 250,000 clones listed, around 90% were seen once; the top ten hold 10% to 14%. The sequence derives from a man younger than 40 who had recovered from COVID-19. Sequenced input: PBMCs or T cells enriched from blood (not recorded which).

CDR3 region: CASSLRGERGSPLHF. The CDR3 region has the DNA TGTGCCAGCAGCTTAAGGGGGGAGCGGGGTTCACCCCTCCACTTT. The rearrangement joins TRBV7-2 to TRBJ1-6; weak D call: TRBD1 (6 bases). In germline, CDR1 is SGHTA, CDR2 FQGNSA. With 2 bases removed from V and 9 bases from J, the gap between germline ends came to 14 bases. CDR3 length: 15 amino acids.